This T cell receptor (beta chain) stems from a study of blood T cell repertoires in COVID-19 (dated by TCRdb to the early 2020s). Broadly, across the study: The collaborator samples originated in the United States, Italy and Spain and spanned the acute and convalescent phases of COVID-19. Sample metadata almost always included a de-identified subject ID, COVID-19 status, age in years and sex. Where HLA class I and class II types were available, the types were taken from metadata supplied by the sample provider, not from assay-based typing. The material from the prospective study consisted of cDNA or gDNA derived from T cells, B-cell-depleted T cells, or PBMCs. The repertoires were made available in a free public database intended to serve as a resource for research on the immune response to SARS-CoV-2. Samples came from the ongoing ImmuneRACE study (first 160 participants) plus 1,254 subjects from 6 global collaborators. The dataset comprised deeply sampled blood TCRbeta repertoires from subjects exposed to, actively infected with, or recovered from COVID-19. The paper's findings and limits, for the study overall: How much clinical and demographic metadata was included differed by source and by participant, and the metadata was provided uncurated.

The CDR3 numbers 15 residues from cysteine through phenylalanine. CDR3 DNA only is kept here, 45 bases in frame from base 1. CDR1 and CDR2 (SGHRS, YFSETQ) derive from the germline V gene. From V the trimming removes 4 bases and from J it removes 7 bases, while the gene matches leave 11 bases of the junction unaccounted for. As to this clone: The target of this receptor is not known. No base quality values were provided; no much bigger clone lies one nucleotide off.

Collaborating institutions collected whole blood in K2EDTA tubes following their own protocols. For TCRbeta analysis, collaborators shipped samples in one of three forms: frozen whole blood, isolated PBMCs, or DNA extracted from either of those sample types. The immunoSEQ Assay, a bias-controlled multiplex PCR, was used to amplify TCRbeta CDR3 regions from genomic DNA. Per the original workflow: Within the assay, amplification of reference gene primers was used to estimate how many nucleated cells each sample contained. To quantify the absolute abundance of each unique TCRbeta CDR3 rearrangement, sequence reads were collapsed and filtered. For each sample, productive Simpson clonality was calculated as the square root of Simpson's diversity index across productive rearrangements. TCRdb took this table from immuneACCESS and kept in-frame rearrangements with V and J called. Such tables lack part of the clones; where checked against another copy, unresolved V genes explain under half of the gap, and the rest is unexplained. Clone size and the V and J calls come from that table; the DNA yielded D and trimming. The sample records approximately 140,000 clones, over 65% of which are singletons. The ten largest clones capture less than 2.5% of the sample.

The V and J genes are TRBV5-1 and TRBJ2-7; 10 central bases correspond to TRBD1. Sequenced input: peripheral blood. The TCR sequence derives from a man in his 70s with acute or convalescent COVID-19. The DNA sequence is as follows: TGCGCCAGCAGCCTGACAGGGGGCTCCCGGATAGAGCAGTACTTC. Its translation is CASSLTGGSRIEQYF.